Listed below are T cell receptor beta chains from one sample, sequenced in a study of naive and memory T cell subsets. TCRdb itself ran the UMI-ligation and nested PCR reads through MiXCR, one entry per CDR3 protein. The data contain about 120,000 distinct CDR3 sequences, approximately 37% of them singletons. The sample was central memory CD4+ T cells from blood. The receptors originated from a human donor in good health. CDR3s include the opening cysteine and the closing phenylalanine or tryptophan. Each record gives: CDR3 protein, CDR3 DNA, clone size, V gene, CDR3 length, D gene, J gene. The D gene is left open where the match is weak. A row's size may be missing; if present it is once, few, many or a size class.

CASSLGAGEYNEQFF	TGTGCCAGCAGCTTAGGAGCGGGGGAGTACAATGAGCAGTTCTTC	NA	TRBV7-8	15	TRBD2	TRBJ2-1
CSVGGRGMFQFF	TGCAGCGTTGGTGGGAGGGGGATGTTTCAGTTCTTC	many	TRBV29-1	12	NA	TRBJ2-1
CASSWTGVNSPLHF	TGTGCCAGCAGTTGGACAGGGGTTAATTCACCCCTCCACTTT	NA	TRBV28	14	TRBD1	TRBJ1-6
CASSLAGRRDEKLFF	TGCGCCAGCAGCTTGGCCGGGCGGAGGGATGAAAAACTGTTTTTT	NA	TRBV5-1	15	NA	TRBJ1-4
CASRGRATRETEAFF	TGTGCCAGCAGGGGGAGGGCGACCAGGGAAACTGAAGCTTTCTTT	few	TRBV2	15	NA	TRBJ1-1
CASSLYSRSKGLAGGETQYF	TGTGCCAGCAGCTTATATTCAAGGTCGAAGGGACTAGCGGGAGGAGAGACCCAGTACTTC	NA	TRBV13	20	TRBD2	TRBJ2-5
CASRMGRPNTGELFF	TGTGCCAGCAGGATGGGACGGCCGAACACCGGGGAGCTGTTTTTT	NA	TRBV2	15	NA	TRBJ2-2
CASSLGGGEDTQYF	TGTGCCAGCAGCTTGGGGGGTGGGGAAGATACGCAGTATTTT	NA	TRBV5-6	14	NA	TRBJ2-3
CASSHSGRSYEQYF	TGTGCCAGCAGTCATAGCGGGAGGTCCTACGAGCAGTACTTC	few	TRBV28	14	TRBD2	TRBJ2-7
CASSIGTSGSMETQYF	TGTGCCAGTAGTATTGGGACTAGCGGGAGTATGGAGACCCAGTACTTC	few	TRBV19	16	TRBD2	TRBJ2-5
CASSLGTGNFEAFF	TGTGCCAGCAGCTTGGGCACAGGGAATTTTGAAGCTTTCTTT	NA	TRBV7-9	14	NA	TRBJ1-1
CASRGPPWDEQYF	TGTGCCAGCCGAGGACCTCCGTGGGACGAGCAGTACTTC	NA	TRBV6-2/TRBV6-3	13	NA	TRBJ2-7
CASRGRLAGKNTGELFF	TGTGCCAGCAGGGGGAGATTAGCGGGAAAGAACACCGGGGAGCTGTTTTTT	NA	TRBV13	17	TRBD2	TRBJ2-2
CASGTGGREQYF	TGTGCCAGCGGCACAGGGGGGAGAGAGCAGTACTTC	few	TRBV27	12	TRBD1	TRBJ2-7
CASSELQITDTQYF	TGCGCCAGCAGTGAGTTGCAGATCACAGATACGCAGTATTTT	medium-sized	TRBV10-1	14	NA	TRBJ2-3
CASSLTGTYEQYF	TGTGCCAGCAGCTTGACAGGGACCTACGAGCAGTACTTC	NA	TRBV7-8	13	TRBD1	TRBJ2-7
CSVVVAGGYTF	TGCAGCGTCGTAGTGGCCGGTGGCTACACCTTC	few	TRBV29-1	11	NA	TRBJ1-2
CSARDAGGRYEQYF	TGCAGTGCTAGAGATGCCGGGGGACGGTACGAGCAGTACTTC	few	TRBV20-1	14	NA	TRBJ2-7
CSARQSQETQYF	TGCAGTGCTCGACAGAGCCAAGAGACCCAGTACTTC	NA	TRBV20-1	12	NA	TRBJ2-5
CASSPTGRVDGYTF	TGTGCCAGCAGCCCCACGGGGAGGGTCGATGGCTACACCTTC	NA	TRBV5-6	14	NA	TRBJ1-2
CATSRDQQGASEQYF	TGTGCCACCAGCAGAGATCAACAGGGCGCATCCGAGCAGTACTTC	many	TRBV15	15	NA	TRBJ2-7
CASSQGTGYEQYF	TGTGCCAGCAGCCAAGGGACAGGGTACGAGCAGTACTTC	NA	TRBV3-1	13	TRBD1	TRBJ2-7
CADLEGGSRGNQPQHF	TGTGCCGATCTTGAGGGGGGGTCGCGGGGCAATCAGCCCCAGCATTTT	NA	TRBV21-1	16	NA	TRBJ1-5
CASSLNWGSSYEQYF	TGTGCCAGCAGCTTAAATTGGGGGAGCTCCTACGAGCAGTACTTC	few	TRBV11-2	15	NA	TRBJ2-7
CASSYPSGGGGGELFF	TGTGCCAGCAGTTACCCGTCTGGAGGGGGTGGCGGGGAGCTGTTTTTT	NA	TRBV6-6	16	NA	TRBJ2-2
CASSYSLQEILENQPQHF	TGTGCCAGCAGTTACTCACTCCAAGAAATTCTCGAGAATCAGCCCCAGCATTTT	NA	TRBV6-2/TRBV6-3	18	NA	TRBJ1-5
CASSWTQTGQEQYF	TGTGCCAGCAGCTGGACACAGACGGGGCAGGAGCAGTACTTC	NA	TRBV7-2	14	NA	TRBJ2-7
CASSQVPGLRGETQYF	TGTGCCAGCAGCCAAGTCCCGGGACTCAGAGGGGAGACCCAGTACTTC	NA	TRBV3-1	16	NA	TRBJ2-5
CASSLTGLEDEQFF	TGTGCCAGCAGCTTAACGGGGCTGGAGGATGAGCAGTTCTTC	NA	TRBV7-9	14	NA	TRBJ2-1
CASSWGRTGANYGYTF	TGTGCCAGCAGCTGGGGGCGGACAGGGGCGAACTATGGCTACACCTTC	few	TRBV5-4	16	TRBD1	TRBJ1-2
CASTRSRGPGSEKLFF	TGTGCCAGCACCCGAAGCAGGGGACCGGGTAGCGAAAAACTGTTTTTT	NA	TRBV7-8	16	NA	TRBJ1-4
CASTQYGPENTEQYF	TGTGCCAGCACCCAATACGGTCCAGAAAATACAGAGCAGTACTTC	NA	TRBV12-3/TRBV12-4	15	NA	TRBJ2-7
CAWSAPGHYSYEQYF	TGTGCCTGGAGTGCACCGGGACACTACTCCTACGAGCAGTACTTC	NA	TRBV30	15	NA	TRBJ2-7
CSVEGGYDYTF	TGCAGCGTTGAAGGGGGATATGACTACACCTTC	NA	TRBV29-1	11	NA	TRBJ1-2
CASSAHGGGQPQHF	TGTGCCAGCAGTGCCCACGGGGGTGGACAGCCCCAGCATTTT	NA	TRBV6-1	14	NA	TRBJ1-5
CSVGIRQGGTDTQYF	TGCAGCGTGGGGATTCGACAGGGTGGCACAGATACGCAGTATTTT	few	TRBV29-1	15	TRBD1	TRBJ2-3
CASSLWTGGMNEQYF	TGTGCCAGCAGTTTATGGACAGGGGGTATGAACGAGCAGTACTTC	NA	TRBV28	15	TRBD1	TRBJ2-7
CASSLGDLYNEQFF	TGCGCCAGCAGCTTGGGGGACCTCTACAATGAGCAGTTCTTC	NA	TRBV5-1	14	NA	TRBJ2-1